The next 27 T cell receptor beta chains were all read from a single sample in a study of cytomegalovirus exposure and HLA in healthy donors. PCR primers comprised 60 Vbeta and 13 Jbeta primers. Libraries were prepared by immunoSEQ multiplex PCR; TCRdb keeps only in-frame clonotypes and omits some of them. The sample lists about 150,000 clones, 74% occurring once. The sample comprised PBMCs. Receptors originate from a young man in good health and CMV-seronegative.

This chain uses TRBV5-6 with TRBJ2-7; 7 nucleotides line up with TRBD1. Germline values: CDR1 SGHDT, CDR2 YYEEEE. The CDR3 runs 11 residues. The V and J ends lost 3 bases and 12 bases, in that order; junction bases with no gene match: 6. CDR3 protein: CASSSTGRWYF. In DNA, the CDR3 is TGTGCCAGCAGCTCGACAGGGAGATGGTACTTC.

The chain combines TRBV19 with TRBJ1-6, with 10 nucleotides matching TRBD1. This CDR3 spans 15 amino acids. V lost 0 bases to trimming and J lost 9 bases; unmatched junction nucleotides: 2. Germline CDR1 LNHDA, CDR2 SQIVND (reference sequence). Written as DNA, the CDR3 is TGTGCCAGTAGTATAGACGGGACAGGGGCTTCACCCCTCCACTTT. The encoded protein is CASSIDGTGASPLHF.

In regard to this clone: The sample carries other DNA sequences with the same CDR3. The gene calls are TRBV13 and TRBJ2-7, with D unresolved. CDR3 length: 12 residues. Per germline, CDR1 PRHDT and CDR2 FYEKMQ (reference sequence). Trimming shortened V by 0 bases and J by 3 bases, and 3 bases separated the two germline ends. The CDR3 DNA is TGTGCCAGCAGCTTAGGCGGCTACGAGCAGTACTTC. It codes for CASSLGGYEQYF. Based on the CDR3 plus reference TRBV13 and TRBJ2-7, the full variable domain is AAGVIQSPRHLIKEKRETATLKCYPIPRHDTVYWYQQGPGQDPQFLISFYEKMQSDKGSIPDRFSAQQFSDYHSELNMSSLELGDSALYFCASSLGGYEQYFGPGTRLTVT.

This sequence joins TRBV4-2 and TRBJ1-3, with D uncertain. Looked up from germline, CDR1 is LGHNA and CDR2 is YNFKEQ. The CDR3 is 19 amino acids. Trimming shortened V by 4 bases and J by 2 bases, and 24 bases separated the two germline ends. The CDR3 nucleotides read TGTGCCAGCAGCCCAAGTGTGAGGGCTTTAAGACCCACTGGAAACACCATATATTTT. Amino acid sequence: CASSPSVRALRPTGNTIYF.

The chain combines TRBV5-4 with TRBJ2-5; weak D call: TRBD2 (6 bases). The CDR3 loop spans 14 amino acids. From germline, CDR1 is SGHNT and CDR2 YYREEE (reference sequence). The V end lost 3 bases, the J end lost 5 bases, and 14 bases lay between the germline ends. The CDR3 bases are TGTGCCAGCAGCTCCGGAGGGGTTGGGGAGACCCAGTACTTC. It encodes CASSSGGVGETQYF.

The CDR3 is CSVEGTSGGSYEQYF. CDR3 bases: TGCAGCGTTGAAGGTACTAGCGGGGGCTCCTACGAGCAGTACTTC. The rearrangement joins TRBV29-1 to TRBJ2-7, with 11 bases aligning to TRBD2. This CDR3 region has 15 residues. After removal of 1 base from V and 0 bases from J, the junction contained 2 bases not matched to a gene. Per germline, CDR1 SQVTM and CDR2 ANQGSEA.

This chain uses TRBV5-1 with TRBJ1-1; D is perhaps TRBD1 (5 bases). Germline V CDR1 and CDR2: SGHRS, YFSETQ. The CDR3 length is 15 residues. V was trimmed by 2 bases and J by 0 bases, leaving 11 bases between them. The CDR3 DNA sequence: TGCGCCAGCAGCTTAGACTGGGGCTTGAACACTGAAGCTTTCTTT. Translating it yields CASSLDWGLNTEAFF. The full variable domain, in which reference TRBV5-1 and TRBJ1-1 provide the parts outside the CDR3, is KAGVTQTPRYLIKTRGQQVTLSCSPISGHRSVSWYQQTPGQGLQFLFEYFSETQRNKGNFPGRFSGRQFSNSRSEMNVSTLELGDSALYLCASSLDWGLNTEAFFGQGTRLTVV.

This clone was observed a handful of times. The chain carries TRBV5-1 and TRBJ2-2; D might be TRBD2 (7 bases). Trimming removed 8 bases from V and 4 bases from J, with 12 bases in between. This CDR3 has 13 amino acids. Germline assignment: CDR1 SGHRS and CDR2 YFSETQ. The CDR3 coding sequence is TGCGCCAGTGAGGGGGGGCGCACCGGGGAGCTGTTTTTT. Translation: CASEGGRTGELFF. The whole variable domain, remainder taken from reference TRBV5-1 and TRBJ2-2, is KAGVTQTPRYLIKTRGQQVTLSCSPISGHRSVSWYQQTPGQGLQFLFEYFSETQRNKGNFPGRFSGRQFSNSRSEMNVSTLELGDSALYLCASEGGRTGELFFGEGSRLTVL.

This chain links TRBV19 with TRBJ2-4; 10 bases are a match to TRBD2. CDR1 LNHDA and CDR2 SQIVND come from the germline V gene (reference sequence). The CDR3 is made up of 17 amino acids. V shed 0 bases and J 4 bases; nucleotides not matched to a gene: 6. CDR3 coding DNA: TGTGCCAGTAGTATAGAGCCCAGCGGGGGGGGAAAAAACATTCAGTACTTC. This translates into CASSIEPSGGGKNIQYF.

This chain connects TRBV5-6 to TRBJ2-3, with a tentative D call TRBD2 (6 bases). The V and J ends lost 1 base and 0 bases respectively, with 12 bases between them. CDR1 and CDR2 from the germline V gene are SGHDT and YYEEEE. The CDR3 contains 16 residues. CDR3 protein: CASSLTGGLSTDTQYF. In nucleotides, the CDR3 is TGTGCCAGCAGCTTGACCGGGGGACTTAGCACAGATACGCAGTATTTT.

CDR3 loop: CASSEPRGEQYF. The CDR3, as DNA: TGTGCCAGCAGTGAACCTCGGGGCGAGCAGTACTTC. The chain uses TRBV6-5 and TRBJ2-7, with a possible D match to TRBD2 (5 bases). CDR1 is MNHEY and CDR2 is SVGAGI in the germline V gene. The ends were cut back, 5 bases at V and 6 bases at J, with 11 bases in the middle. The CDR3 extends over 12 amino acids.

This chain connects TRBV29-1 to TRBJ1-1; possibly TRBD1 for D (5 bases). The V gene's germline CDR1 is SQVTM and CDR2 ANQGSEA. V lost 7 bases to trimming and J lost 1 base, with 16 bases between them. This CDR3 spans 14 amino acids. Here the CDR3 DNA reads TGCAGCGCCTCCAGGGCGGGACGGAACACTGAAGCTTTCTTT. Its protein product is CSASRAGRNTEAFF.

The CDR3 DNA follows: TGTGCCAGCAGTCGGACTAGCGGGGGGAACACCGGGGAGCTGTTTTTT. It translates to CASSRTSGGNTGELFF. This chain links TRBV2 with TRBJ2-2; 13 bases fit TRBD2. CDR1 and CDR2 (germline): SNHLY, FYNNEI. This CDR3 has 16 residues. The junction had 1 base not matched to a gene; V was cut back by 5 bases and J by 1 base.

This chain uses TRBV5-4 with TRBJ2-3, with TRBD1 identical over 9 bases. Germline V gene lookup returns CDR1 SGHNT and CDR2 YYREEE (reference sequence). Trimming cost V 4 bases and J 3 bases; bases outside gene matches: 6. This CDR3 has 15 amino acids. The CDR3 loop reads CASSPLQGATDTQYF. The DNA of the CDR3 is TGTGCCAGCAGCCCATTACAGGGGGCGACAGATACGCAGTATTTT.

This chain joins TRBV19 and TRBJ2-1, with TRBD2 matching 11 bases. This CDR3 is built from 16 residues. V lost 1 base to trimming and J lost 8 bases; unmatched junction nucleotides: 7. Per the germline V gene, CDR1 is LNHDA and CDR2 is SQIVND (reference sequence). The CDR3 region has the DNA TGTGCCAGTAGTATAGTAGCGGGGGGGCCCTTATATGAGCAGTTCTTC. Translation: CASSIVAGGPLYEQFF.

This clone was observed once. The chain couples TRBV21-1 to TRBJ1-1; the DNA was not compared with TRBD1, the D call given in the table. TRBV21-1 is a pseudogene. The CDR3 has 11 residues. This CDR3 reads CARPGGTEAFF. The CDR3 nucleotides read TGTGCTCGCCCAGGGGGAACTGAAGCTTTCTTT.

This clone was observed a handful of times. The genes are TRBV5-1 and TRBJ2-3; possible D gene TRBD2, 7 bases. The V end was cut by 0 bases, the J end by 3 bases, with 11 bases between. This CDR3 has 15 amino acids. Germline V lookup: CDR1 SGHRS, CDR2 YFSETQ. Here the CDR3 reads CASSLVEGGTDTQYF. CDR3 DNA: TGCGCCAGCAGCTTGGTTGAGGGGGGGACAGATACGCAGTATTTT.

The V gene is TRBV6-5, the J gene TRBJ2-3; 7 nucleotides agree with TRBD2. CDR1 is MNHEY, CDR2 SVGAGI, per germline. The CDR3 is made up of 12 amino acids. The junction had 1 base not matched to a gene; V was cut back by 4 bases and J by 6 bases. The CDR3 here is CASSSSGDTQYF. The CDR3 coding sequence is TGTGCCAGCAGTTCTAGCGGCGATACGCAGTATTTT.

The chain has TRBV28 and TRBJ2-7; maybe TRBD2 (6 bases). The CDR3 contains 13 residues. CDR1 and CDR2 from the germline V gene are MDHEN and SYDVKM. Trimming pared 6 bases from V and 11 bases from J, leaving 20 bases between. The CDR3 loop reads CASRNLGAEGEYF. CDR3 nucleotides: TGTGCCAGCAGAAACCTAGGCGCGGAGGGAGAGTACTTC.

This clone appeared a single time. The V and J genes are TRBV4-1 and TRBJ1-3; D might be TRBD1 (5 bases). Germline CDR1 MGHRA, CDR2 YSYEKL. V gave up 0 bases and J gave up 4 bases, with 13 bases separating them. The CDR3 contains 16 residues. CDR3 protein: CASSQEVREFGNTIYF. In DNA form, the CDR3 reads TGCGCCAGCAGCCAAGAGGTCAGGGAATTCGGAAACACCATATATTTT.

V usage is TRBV7-6 and J usage is TRBJ2-2; 11 bases are shared with TRBD2. The V gene's germline CDR1 is SGHVS and CDR2 FNYEAQ. The CDR3 consists of 18 residues. V trimming: 1 base; J trimming: 1 base; junction bases outside the gene matches: 5. This chain's CDR3 is CASSLEASGGRNTGELFF. CDR3 DNA: TGTGCCAGCAGCTTAGAGGCTAGCGGGGGGCGGAACACCGGGGAGCTGTTTTTT.

The chain has TRBV13 and TRBJ1-1, with a weak D call TRBD1 (6 bases). V lost 5 bases, J lost 4 bases, and 20 bases lay in between. Germline V CDR1 and CDR2: PRHDT, FYEKMQ (reference sequence). CDR3 length equals 16 residues. The DNA for the CDR3 is TGTGCCAGCAGCCGGGGAGGGGGGGGCTGGGGCACTGAAGCTTTCTTT. It yields the protein CASSRGGGGWGTEAFF.

CDR3 in amino acids: CASSLWGTGGQPQHF. The CDR3 DNA sequence: TGTGCCAGCAGTTTATGGGGCACCGGGGGTCAGCCCCAGCATTTT. This rearrangement joins TRBV28 to TRBJ1-5, with D possibly being TRBD1 (5 bases). The CDR3 sequence is 15 residues long. CDR1 is MDHEN and CDR2 is SYDVKM in the germline V gene. Trimming removed 0 bases at V and 6 bases at J, with 12 bases between.

The V call is TRBV27, the J call TRBJ1-5; D is uncertain. V gave up 0 bases and J gave up 3 bases, with 6 bases separating them. CDR1 is MNHEY, CDR2 SMNVEV, per germline (reference sequence). This CDR3 region has 14 residues. The CDR3 spells CASSLSAHNQPQHF. DNA for the CDR3: TGTGCCAGCAGTTTATCGGCCCACAATCAGCCCCAGCATTTT.

This sequence joins TRBV6-1 and TRBJ2-5; D gene uncertain. Germline assignment: CDR1 MNHNS and CDR2 SASEGT. The CDR3 length is 12 residues. V lost 8 bases and J 2 bases, leaving 9 bases between the germline ends. The CDR3 coding sequence is TGTGCCAGCGGGTGGCGGCAAGAGACCCAGTACTTC. Translation: CASGWRQETQYF.

The rearrangement uses TRBV5-1 and TRBJ1-2, with TRBD1 as a possible D gene (5 bases). V was pared by 0 bases and J by 10 bases, with 10 bases between. Germline values: CDR1 SGHRS, CDR2 YFSETQ. The CDR3 length is 12 residues. The CDR3 loop is CASSLDRIHYTF. As DNA, the CDR3 is TGCGCCAGCAGCTTGGACAGGATTCACTACACCTTC. Full variable domain (missing parts from reference TRBV5-1 and TRBJ1-2): KAGVTQTPRYLIKTRGQQVTLSCSPISGHRSVSWYQQTPGQGLQFLFEYFSETQRNKGNFPGRFSGRQFSNSRSEMNVSTLELGDSALYLCASSLDRIHYTFGSGTRLTVV.

Details on this clone: One end of the junction is discordant with germline, which a read error may explain. V gene TRBV9 combines with J gene TRBJ1-2, with TRBD1 identical over 7 bases. CDR3 size: 12 residues. Per the germline V gene, CDR1 is SGDLS and CDR2 is YYNGEE. The CDR3: CASSGDRDGYPF. Written as DNA, the CDR3 is TGTGCCAGCAGCGGAGACAGGGACGGCTACCCCTTC.